Listed here are 21 T cell receptor beta chains from one sample, sequenced in a study of shared T cell receptors in the human thymus (dated by TCRdb to about 2021). Library creation used the immunoSEQ multiplex PCR assay. Drawn from immuneACCESS, this table holds only the in-frame rearrangements with V and J called that TCRdb kept. Clones are partly lost; checked studies trace under half to an unresolved V gene and leave the rest unexplained. The sample table shows hundreds of thousands of clones, and around 78% are seen once. More than 0.01% of the sample is taken by the ten largest. The same specimen was also included in a second study, on human thymus T cells.

Sequenced: thymocytes. The receptor set was obtained from a boy under three years old with a congenital heart defect. Donor details come from another sample of the same person, matched by shared clones.

The chain has TRBV12-5 and TRBJ2-3; TRBD2 aligns across 8 bases. CDR3 size: 15 residues. The J segment lost 5 bases and the V segment lost 3 bases, leaving 7 bases of the junction unmatched. The germline V gene has CDR1 LGHNT and CDR2 FRNRAP. The CDR3 nucleotides read TGTGCTAGTGGTTTATTAGCGGGAATACGAGATACGCAGTATTTT. The encoded protein is CASGLLAGIRDTQYF.

The V and J genes are TRBV2 and TRBJ2-2; weak D call: TRBD1 (6 bases). CDR3 length equals 16 residues. V gave up 1 base and J gave up 1 base, with 10 bases separating them. Germline CDR1 and CDR2: SNHLY and FYNNEI. The CDR3 is CASSEGGTLNTGELFF. DNA of the CDR3: TGTGCCAGCAGTGAAGGGGGGACACTGAACACCGGGGAGCTGTTTTTT. Drawing the rest from reference TRBV2 and TRBJ2-2, the complete variable domain is EPEVTQTPSHQVTQMGQEVILRCVPISNHLYFYWYRQILGQKVEFLVSFYNNEISEKSEIFDDQFSVERPDGSNFTLKIRSTKLEDSAMYFCASSEGGTLNTGELFFGEGSRLTVL.

The table lists this clone with a few counts. The chain carries TRBV29-1 and TRBJ2-7, with a possible D match to TRBD1 (6 bases). The CDR3 spans 13 residues. Germline V gene lookup returns CDR1 SQVTM and CDR2 ANQGSEA. Trimming removed 5 bases at V and 4 bases at J, with 15 bases between. CDR3 residues: CSVSPKQGYEQYF. CDR3 in DNA: TGCAGCGTTTCTCCCAAACAGGGATACGAGCAGTACTTC.

The chain couples TRBV18 to TRBJ2-3; D not certain. V was cut by 3 bases and J by 0 bases, with 10 bases left in between. The V gene's germline CDR1 is KGHSH and CDR2 LQKENI. The CDR3 covers 15 residues. CDR3 coding DNA: TGTGCCAGCTCACCTTTAGCCTACAGCACAGATACGCAGTATTTT. It encodes CASSPLAYSTDTQYF.

The V and J genes are TRBV7-9 and TRBJ2-7; possible D gene TRBD1, 5 bases. Trimming stripped 2 bases from V and 5 bases from J, with 22 bases between. The CDR3 is 17 amino acids. Germline CDR1 SEHNR, CDR2 FQNEAQ (reference sequence). The DNA of the CDR3 is TGTGCCAGCAGCTTAAACGCCGGGCGTCAGGGTAGTGACGAGCAGTACTTC. The encoded protein is CASSLNAGRQGSDEQYF. The complete variable domain, with remaining parts taken from reference TRBV7-9 and TRBJ2-7, reads DTGVSQNPRHKITKRGQNVTFRCDPISEHNRLYWYRQTLGQGPEFLTYFQNEAQLEKSRLLSDRFSAERPKGSFSTLEIQRTEQGDSAMYLCASSLNAGRQGSDEQYFGPGTRLTVT.

The table lists this clone with a few counts. V and J are TRBV6-1 and TRBJ2-3, with 7 bases lining up with TRBD2. Trimming at V came to 4 bases and at J to 5 bases, leaving 6 bases not matched to a gene. Germline CDR1 reads MNHNS; CDR2 reads SASEGT. This CDR3 comprises 14 residues. CDR3 coding DNA: TGTGCCAGCAGTGCCGCTAGCGGCCAAGATACGCAGTATTTT. Its translation is CASSAASGQDTQYF.

The chain couples TRBV4-3 to TRBJ1-5, with a possible D match to TRBD1 (5 bases). The V and J ends lost 2 bases and 7 bases respectively, with 12 bases between them. Germline CDR1 reads LGHNA; CDR2 reads YSLEER. The CDR3 is made up of 14 amino acids. Here the CDR3 reads CASSQRQGGQPQHF. CDR3 DNA: TGCGCCAGCAGCCAAAGGCAGGGTGGACAGCCCCAGCATTTT.

This clone has just one count. This chain uses TRBV11-2 with TRBJ2-7; TRBD2 matches at 9 bases. This CDR3 has 16 residues. J lost 5 bases, V lost 0 bases, and 8 bases had no gene match. Per the germline V gene, CDR1 is SGHAT and CDR2 is FQNNGV. The CDR3 DNA reads TGTGCCAGCAGCTTAGATCGGACGAGACTAGCGGACGAGCAGTACTTC. It is translated as CASSLDRTRLADEQYF.

The chain has TRBV19 and TRBJ1-3; TRBD1 is a possible D gene (6 bases). The CDR3 consists of 16 residues. The V end was cut by 3 bases, the J end by 0 bases, with 12 bases between. Germline V gene sequence: CDR1 LNHDA, CDR2 SQIVND (reference sequence). CDR3 region: CASSIQGFHSGNTIYF. CDR3 coding DNA: TGTGCCAGTAGTATCCAGGGGTTCCACTCTGGAAACACCATATATTTT.

Note on this clone: Other DNA sequences within the sample encode an identical CDR3. This chain uses TRBV10-3 with TRBJ2-7; TRBD1 agrees at 8 bases. Trimming removed 0 bases from V and 2 bases from J; junction bases left unmatched: 0. The CDR3 spans 14 residues. Germline lookup yields CDR1 ENHRY and CDR2 SYGVKD. In DNA, the CDR3 is TGTGCCATCAGTGAGTCGACAGGGGCCTACGAGCAGTACTTC. It translates to CAISESTGAYEQYF.

This clone came up once. V usage is TRBV11-2 and J usage is TRBJ1-1; D may be TRBD1 (6 bases). The V and J ends lost 5 bases and 1 base respectively, with 14 bases between them. The CDR3 extends over 15 amino acids. Germline CDR1 reads SGHAT; CDR2 reads FQNNGV. The CDR3 coding sequence is TGTGCCAGCAGCCAGTTGGGACACTCGAACACTGAAGCTTTCTTT. It specifies CASSQLGHSNTEAFF.

The V gene is TRBV29-1, the J gene TRBJ2-3, with 9 bases aligning to TRBD1. With 6 bases clipped from V and 2 bases from J, the junction kept 18 bases outside the gene matches. CDR1 SQVTM and CDR2 ANQGSEA come from the germline V gene. The CDR3 sequence is 18 residues long. The CDR3 loop is CSVSGTGWVKTTTDTQYF. The CDR3 DNA is TGCAGCGTATCCGGGACAGGGTGGGTTAAGACGACCACAGATACGCAGTATTTT.

The chain has TRBV5-1 and TRBJ2-1; perhaps TRBD1 as D (6 bases). The V end was cut by 0 bases, the J end by 5 bases, with 15 bases between. This CDR3 contains 16 residues. Germline CDR1 SGHRS, CDR2 YFSETQ. CDR3 protein: CASSLEVGQGNNEQFF. The CDR3 DNA reads as TGCGCCAGCAGCTTGGAGGTAGGGCAGGGGAACAATGAGCAGTTCTTC.

The V call is TRBV19, the J call TRBJ2-6; no clear D. Trimming took off 9 bases at V and 4 bases at J, with 16 bases between the two ends. This CDR3 has 15 residues. Germline assignment: CDR1 LNHDA and CDR2 SQIVND (reference sequence). The CDR3 region is CASRKPALGANVLTF. Here the CDR3 DNA reads TGTGCCAGCAGGAAGCCAGCCTTAGGGGCCAACGTCCTGACTTTC.

The chain carries TRBV5-8 and TRBJ1-1; D unclear. The germline gives CDR1 SGHTS, CDR2 YDEGEE. The ends were cut back, 5 bases at V and 12 bases at J, with 23 bases in the middle. The CDR3 spans 14 residues. The CDR3 here is CASRPGGSGRWTFF. CDR3 bases: TGTGCCAGCAGACCGGGTGGCAGCGGGCGATGGACTTTCTTT. The full variable domain, its missing parts supplied by reference TRBV5-8 and TRBJ1-1, is EAGVTQSPTHLIKTRGQQATLRCSPISGHTSVYWYQQALGLGLQFLLWYDEGEERNRGNFPPRFSGRQFPNYSSELNVNALELEDSALYLCASRPGGSGRWTFFGQGTRLTVV.

The chain combines TRBV5-6 with TRBJ2-5; perhaps TRBD1 as D (6 bases). The CDR3 runs 15 residues. The V gene lost 4 bases and the J gene lost 3 bases, with 16 bases spanning the gap. From germline, CDR1 is SGHDT and CDR2 YYEEEE. The CDR3 nucleotides are TGTGCCAGCAGCCTTGGTACAGGGCACGAAGAGACCCAGTACTTC. The encoded protein is CASSLGTGHEETQYF.

The genes are TRBV12-5 and TRBJ1-3, with 7 bases aligning to TRBD1. The CDR3 covers 14 residues. With 7 bases clipped from V and 3 bases from J, the junction kept 6 bases outside the gene matches. Germline CDR1 and CDR2: LGHNT and FRNRAP. CDR3 in DNA: TGTGCTAGTGCGGAGGGGGCGAGTGGAAACACCATATATTTT. Translation gives CASAEGASGNTIYF.

This clone was seen only once. The rearrangement links TRBV5-1 to TRBJ2-7; perhaps TRBD2 as D (6 bases). The CDR3 sequence is 14 residues long. V was pared by 0 bases and J by 2 bases, with 9 bases between. CDR1 is SGHRS, CDR2 YFSETQ, per germline. The CDR3 sequence: CASSLVTSPYEQYF. CDR3 coding DNA: TGCGCCAGCAGCTTGGTTACTAGCCCCTACGAGCAGTACTTC.

The genes are TRBV27 and TRBJ1-5; unclear D gene. CDR1 is MNHEY, CDR2 SMNVEV, per germline (reference sequence). CDR3 length: 13 residues. Trimming took 5 bases from V and 7 from J, leaving 12 bases between them. CDR3 sequence reads: CASSIGRDQPQHF. In DNA form, the CDR3 reads TGTGCCAGCAGTATTGGGCGCGACCAGCCCCAGCATTTT.

The rearrangement joins TRBV10-3 to TRBJ2-2; TRBD2 matches at 14 bases. Germline lookup yields CDR1 ENHRY and CDR2 SYGVKD. This CDR3 is 15 amino acids long. The junction had 4 bases not matched to a gene; V was cut back by 8 bases and J by 5 bases. This CDR3 is CAIGGLAGDTGELFF. CDR3 coding DNA: TGTGCCATCGGGGGACTAGCGGGAGATACCGGGGAGCTGTTTTTT.

The J gene is TRBJ1-1, the V gene TRBV15; 8 positions agree with TRBD1. Germline loops: CDR1 LNHNV, CDR2 YYDKDF (reference sequence). Losses at the gene ends were 1 base for V and 0 bases for J; bases not matched to a gene: 4. This CDR3 is built from 16 residues. Here the CDR3 DNA reads TGTGCCACCAGCAGAGGGGGACAGGCTTTGAACACTGAAGCTTTCTTT. This gives the protein CATSRGGQALNTEAFF.